These 20 T cell receptor beta chains were all obtained from the same sample, sequenced in a study of healthy donors' naive CD4 and CD8 T cells. Each TCR library used around 500 ng of total RNA and a linear amplification protocol. TCRdb reprocessed the reads with MiXCR, giving one entry per CDR3 protein. The sample has 150,000 to 200,000 distinct CDR3 sequences; under 85% are singletons. Sequenced: naive CD4+ and CD8+ T cells sorted from blood, pooled from several donors. These receptors were collected from a pool of human donors in good health; the sample pools cells from several healthy donors.

The J gene is TRBJ1-1, the V gene TRBV29-1; no firm D call. CDR1 SQVTM and CDR2 ANQGSEA come from the germline V gene. The CDR3 runs 11 residues. The V gene lost 6 bases and the J gene lost 0 bases, with 5 bases spanning the gap. CDR3 loop: CSVSVNTEAFF. The CDR3 region has the DNA TGCAGCGTATCCGTGAACACTGAAGCTTTCTTT. The full variable domain, completed using reference TRBV29-1 and TRBJ1-1, is SAVISQKPSRDICQRGTSLTIQCQVDSQVTMMFWYRQQPGQSLTLIATANQGSEATYESGFVIDKFPISRPNLTFSTLTVSNMSPEDSSIYLCSVSVNTEAFFGQGTRLTVV.

As regards this clonotype: One junction end disagrees with the germline gene, perhaps due to a read error. The chain is built from TRBV27 and TRBJ1-2; weak D call: TRBD1 (5 bases). The CDR3 spans 14 residues. Germline V gene lookup returns CDR1 MNHEY and CDR2 SMNVEV (reference sequence). CDR3 sequence: CASSRDRPGYGCTF. The CDR3 nucleotides are TGTGCCAGCAGTCGGGACCGCCCGGGCTATGGCTGCACCTTC.

This sequence joins TRBV12-3 or TRBV12-4 and TRBJ1-2; 7 nucleotides agree with TRBD1. This CDR3 is 15 amino acids long. The J segment lost 4 bases and the V segment lost 6 bases, leaving 11 bases of the junction unmatched. The DNA for the CDR3 is TGTGCCAGCAGAACCACACAGGGGAAGATCTATGGCTACACCTTC. It specifies CASRTTQGKIYGYTF.

The chain carries TRBV4-3 and TRBJ2-7, with D perhaps being TRBD1 or TRBD2 (6 bases each). In germline, CDR1 is LGHNA, CDR2 YSLEER. Between the trimmed V and J ends, which lost 0 bases and 0 bases, there was a span of 18 bases. The length of the CDR3 is 18 residues. CDR3 sequence (DNA): TGCGCCAGCAGCCAAGAACAGGGAGGACTGGGGAGCTCCTACGAGCAGTACTTC. This translates into CASSQEQGGLGSSYEQYF.

The V gene is TRBV20-1, the J gene TRBJ1-6; D gene ambiguous. Germline V gives CDR1 DFQATT, CDR2 SNEGSKA (reference sequence). V lost 5 bases and J 10 bases, leaving 18 bases between the germline ends. The CDR3 is 14 residues long. CDR3 sequence (DNA): TGCAGTGCTCGCCCCCGGATGGCGGACTCACCCCTCCACTTT. Protein: CSARPRMADSPLHF.

The rearrangement links TRBV6-5 to TRBJ1-2, with 7 bases lining up with TRBD1. The germline gives CDR1 MNHEY, CDR2 SVGAGI. Trimming took 0 bases from V and 3 from J; bases not matched to a gene: 7. The CDR3 contains 16 residues. The DNA of the CDR3 is TGTGCCAGCAGTTACTCGAAAATCCAGGGGGACTATGGCTACACCTTC. As protein: CASSYSKIQGDYGYTF.

The chain links TRBV20-1 to TRBJ2-7, with 13 bases identical to TRBD2. CDR3 length: 14 residues. Per germline, CDR1 DFQATT and CDR2 SNEGSKA (reference sequence). With V trimmed by 3 bases and J by 6 bases, 5 bases remained unmatched. The CDR3 reads CSASGLAGVSEQYF. Here the CDR3 DNA reads TGCAGTGCTAGTGGACTAGCGGGAGTCTCCGAGCAGTACTTC.

This chain uses TRBV12-3 or TRBV12-4 with TRBJ1-2; tentatively, D is TRBD1 (5 bases). Trimming took off 6 bases at V and 4 bases at J, with 15 bases between the two ends. The CDR3 has 14 residues. The CDR3 coding sequence is TGTGCCAGCAGCCCGAAGCGGACACCCTATGGCTACACCTTC. It translates to CASSPKRTPYGYTF.

The genes are TRBV29-1 and TRBJ2-3, with a weak D call TRBD2 (6 bases). CDR3 size: 14 residues. The V gene's germline CDR1 is SQVTM and CDR2 ANQGSEA. The ends were cut back, 3 bases at V and 0 bases at J, with 10 bases in the middle. The CDR3 coding sequence is TGCAGCGTTGAGGCGGGAATAAGCACAGATACGCAGTATTTT. It translates to CSVEAGISTDTQYF.

The rearrangement uses TRBV5-1 and TRBJ2-2; 8 bases are shared with TRBD1. Germline V lookup: CDR1 SGHRS, CDR2 YFSETQ. This CDR3 comprises 14 residues. Unmatched junction bases numbered 0, after V lost 0 bases and J lost 5 bases. CDR3 bases: TGCGCCAGCAGCTTGGGACAGGGGACCGGGGAGCTGTTTTTT. The encoded protein is CASSLGQGTGELFF. Variable domain in full (rest from reference TRBV5-1 and TRBJ2-2): KAGVTQTPRYLIKTRGQQVTLSCSPISGHRSVSWYQQTPGQGLQFLFEYFSETQRNKGNFPGRFSGRQFSNSRSEMNVSTLELGDSALYLCASSLGQGTGELFFGEGSRLTVL.

This chain joins TRBV6-6 and TRBJ2-3; D is unresolved. Germline V gene lookup returns CDR1 MNHNY and CDR2 SVGAGI (reference sequence). The CDR3 consists of 12 residues. Trimming cost V 4 bases and J 6 bases, with 8 bases left between them. CDR3 in DNA: TGTGCCAGCAGTTCTCTTCGGGATACGCAGTATTTT. The encoded protein is CASSSLRDTQYF.

This chain connects TRBV6-2 or TRBV6-3 to TRBJ2-3; TRBD2 agrees at 8 bases. The CDR3 covers 16 residues. Germline-derived CDR1 and CDR2 are MNHEY and SVGEGT. The junction had 6 bases not matched to a gene; V was cut back by 2 bases and J by 2 bases. The DNA of the CDR3 is TGTGCCAGCAGTTACGGGTTAGCGGGATTCACAGATACGCAGTATTTT. It is translated as CASSYGLAGFTDTQYF.

This chain uses TRBV6-5 with TRBJ1-3; D unresolved. Trimming removed 4 bases at V and 0 bases at J, with 10 bases between. Germline values: CDR1 MNHEY, CDR2 SVGAGI. The CDR3 is 15 amino acids. CDR3 amino acids: CASSSTVDSGNTIYF. CDR3 bases: TGTGCCAGCAGTTCCACAGTTGACTCTGGAAACACCATATATTTT.

This clonotype was counted a few times. The chain recombines TRBV11-2 with TRBJ2-3; D gene ambiguous. In germline, CDR1 is SGHAT, CDR2 FQNNGV. With 0 bases removed from V and 8 bases from J, the gap between germline ends came to 15 bases. CDR3 length equals 15 residues. CDR3 sequence reads: CASSLERITWGTQYF. The CDR3 nucleotides are TGTGCCAGCAGCTTAGAGCGGATAACCTGGGGTACGCAGTATTTT.

The chain uses TRBV4-1 and TRBJ2-7; possibly TRBD2 for D (5 bases). Germline V gene sequence: CDR1 MGHRA, CDR2 YSYEKL. The CDR3 is 14 residues long. V gave up 0 bases and J gave up 3 bases, with 9 bases separating them. The CDR3 sequence is CASSQDGVSYEQYF. CDR3 bases: TGCGCCAGCAGCCAAGACGGGGTAAGCTACGAGCAGTACTTC.

This clonotype is a singleton in its sample. This chain uses TRBV6-2 or TRBV6-3 with TRBJ2-7; 7 bases are a match to TRBD2. V was pared by 4 bases and J by 6 bases, with 6 bases of the junction left unmatched. This CDR3 is built from 13 residues. Germline CDR1 and CDR2: MNHEY and SVGEGT. CDR3 in DNA: TGTGCCAGCAGTTCCCAGACTAGCCTCGAGCAGTACTTC. Translating it yields CASSSQTSLEQYF.

The chain uses TRBV2 and TRBJ2-5, with 10 bases aligning to TRBD1. From germline, CDR1 is SNHLY and CDR2 FYNNEI. The CDR3 extends over 13 amino acids. With 6 bases clipped from V and 4 bases from J, the junction kept 2 bases outside the gene matches. In DNA, the CDR3 is TGTGCCAGCAGGCGGGACAGGGGAGAGACCCAGTACTTC. Residues: CASRRDRGETQYF.

This clonotype has only a few counts. The V call is TRBV29-1, the J call TRBJ2-7, with no clear D. Between the trimmed V and J ends, which lost 7 bases and 5 bases, there was a span of 18 bases. Germline assignment: CDR1 SQVTM and CDR2 ANQGSEA. This CDR3 is 13 amino acids long. In DNA, the CDR3 is TGCAGCGGCACCGAAACGGGCCTCAACGAGCAGTACTTC. Protein product: CSGTETGLNEQYF.

The chain uses TRBV6-5 and TRBJ1-6; 10 bases match TRBD1. Unmatched junction bases numbered 0, after V lost 0 bases and J lost 4 bases. This CDR3 comprises 16 residues. Germline CDR1 is MNHEY and CDR2 is SVGAGI. CDR3 loop: CASSYSGQGYNSPLHF. The DNA for the CDR3 is TGTGCCAGCAGTTACTCGGGACAGGGGTATAATTCACCCCTCCACTTT.

The rearrangement joins TRBV6-5 to TRBJ2-1, with D unclear. V lost 2 bases to trimming and J lost 10 bases, with 12 bases between them. The CDR3 runs to 13 residues. Germline values: CDR1 MNHEY, CDR2 SVGAGI. CDR3 nucleotide sequence: TGTGCCAGCAGTTACGACTTCCTTGGGGAGCAGTTCTTC. Translated, it gives CASSYDFLGEQFF.